Listed below are T cell receptor beta chains from one sample, sequenced in a study of type 1 and type 2 diabetes patients. Each CDR3 protein is one row after TCRdb ran MiXCR on the multiplex PCR reads. The profile shows approximately 260,000 distinct CDR3 sequences, approximately 45% of them singletons. The source material was peripheral blood mononuclear cells (PBMCs). The receptors derive from a man aged 18 to 29 with type 2 diabetes. Both conserved end residues are part of each CDR3.

v_call,j_call,cdr3_length,cdr3_aa
TRBV2,TRBJ2-5,14,CASSWDRGKETQYF
TRBV7-8,TRBJ1-2,13,CASSLDHPGGYTF
TRBV25-1,TRBJ2-1,16,CASSQDLGTGGNEQFF
TRBV28,TRBJ1-1,12,CASWTTGTKAFF
TRBV7-2,TRBJ1-2,18,CASSLLGLLQGADRGYTF
TRBV5-1,TRBJ1-1,15,CASSTLGPSNTEAFF
TRBV11-3,TRBJ1-6,18,CASSQVGGTHSYNSPLHF
TRBV19,TRBJ2-7,12,CATRTGSHEQYF
TRBV27,TRBJ2-7,16,CASSPMGLRRPYEQYF
TRBV20-1,TRBJ2-1,12,CSALPETDEQFF
TRBV14,TRBJ2-1,13,CASQGSPYNEQFF
TRBV6-5,TRBJ2-7,13,CASSPDVLDEQYF
TRBV7-2,TRBJ1-5,13,CASGGGGNQPQHF
TRBV20-1,TRBJ2-5,15,CSAPLTSGGQETQYF
TRBV7-9,TRBJ2-2,15,CASRKFPANTGELFF
TRBV7-9,TRBJ1-3,15,CASRAPRLSGNTIYF
TRBV15,TRBJ2-5,15,CATSSSPTGLGTQYF
TRBV20-1,TRBJ2-5,12,CSASDRGETQYF
TRBV2,TRBJ2-7,13,CASSEVPPGEQYF
TRBV29-1,TRBJ2-6,15,CSAPSEGDGANVLTF
TRBV14,TRBJ2-3,16,CASSSGDRAIADTQYF
TRBV6-5,TRBJ2-6,17,CASSLIGRRTGANVLTF
TRBV11-3,TRBJ2-2,16,CASSSRTSGDTGELFF
TRBV12-3/TRBV12-4,TRBJ2-3,13,CASSIGFPPSSYF
TRBV30,TRBJ1-4,13,CAWSVAGGEKLFF
TRBV25-1,TRBJ2-1,18,CASSAAASGSTRYNEQFF
TRBV2,TRBJ1-2,16,CASSEISGQGNYGYTF
TRBV25-1,TRBJ2-1,14,CASSSVSSYNEQFF
TRBV19,TRBJ1-2,14,CASSMRGRGYGYTF
TRBV5-1,TRBJ2-2,13,CASAFRGQGELFF
TRBV29-1,TRBJ2-3,13,CSAFGLAVHTQYF
TRBV27,TRBJ2-5,16,CASRHMSDSQGETQYF
TRBV6-5,TRBJ2-7,14,CASSRRVVGYEQYF
TRBV30,TRBJ2-7,12,CACDRGSYEQYF
TRBV24-1,TRBJ2-3,16,CATSDSWDRGGDTQYF
TRBV19,TRBJ1-1,16,CASSIQGKALDTEAFF